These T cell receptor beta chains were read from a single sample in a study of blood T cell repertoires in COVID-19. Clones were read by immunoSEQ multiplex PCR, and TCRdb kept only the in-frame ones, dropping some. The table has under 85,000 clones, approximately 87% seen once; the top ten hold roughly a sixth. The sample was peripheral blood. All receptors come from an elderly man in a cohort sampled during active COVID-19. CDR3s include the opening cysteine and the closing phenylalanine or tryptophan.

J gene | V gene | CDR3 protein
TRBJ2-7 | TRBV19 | CASSLHGQGDYEQYF
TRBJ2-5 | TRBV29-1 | CSVAKIGQETQYF
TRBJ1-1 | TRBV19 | CASSFLGGAMNTEAFF
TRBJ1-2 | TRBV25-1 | CASSEYSEAGGGGYTF
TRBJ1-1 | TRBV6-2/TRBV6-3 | CASSYSGGQNTEAFF
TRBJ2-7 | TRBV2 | CASSSRTGISYEQYF
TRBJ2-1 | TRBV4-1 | CASSQRTSNYNEQFF
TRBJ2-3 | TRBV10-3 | CAISPGFTDTQYF
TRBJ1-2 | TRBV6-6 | CASQSDSNYGYTF
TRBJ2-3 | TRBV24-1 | CATSDLEGTQYF
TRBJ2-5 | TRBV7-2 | CASSLAGRGGAQETQYF
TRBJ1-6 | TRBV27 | CASSTRTGVGGSPLHF
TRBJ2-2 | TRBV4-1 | CASWTSGGAENTGELFF
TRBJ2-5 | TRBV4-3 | CASSQDPGLAQYF
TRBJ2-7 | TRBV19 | CASSIGGGSYEQYF
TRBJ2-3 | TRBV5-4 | CASSAVGGQTDTQYF
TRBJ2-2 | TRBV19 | CASSIFRTGGSGELFF
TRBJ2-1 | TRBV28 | CASSSTPSSYNEQFF
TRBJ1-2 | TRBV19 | CASNTNEGAPYGYTF
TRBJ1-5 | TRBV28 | CASRVSPGQPQHF
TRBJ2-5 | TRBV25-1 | CASSLGSTSGGETQYF
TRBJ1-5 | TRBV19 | CASSTRVESNQPQHF
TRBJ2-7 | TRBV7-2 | CASSLVSGDSYEQYF
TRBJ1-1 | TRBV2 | CASSDYNGEAFF
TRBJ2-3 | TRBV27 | CASSLPGLAGGHSTQYF
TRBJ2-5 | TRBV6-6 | CASSYPEQDRAETQYF
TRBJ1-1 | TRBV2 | CASHRDGNTEAFF
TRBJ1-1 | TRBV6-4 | CASSHDRGMYTEAFF
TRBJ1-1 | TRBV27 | CASSLGSRGVGEAFF
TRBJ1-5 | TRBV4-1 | CASSQGGPNQPQHF
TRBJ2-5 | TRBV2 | CASSRDGGAQETQYF
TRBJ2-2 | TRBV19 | CASNPGQGNGELFF
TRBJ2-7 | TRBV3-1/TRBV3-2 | CASSQTGTSVSYEQYF
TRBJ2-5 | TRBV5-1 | CASASSGPQETQYF
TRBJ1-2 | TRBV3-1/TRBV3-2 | CASSPTDPNYGYTF
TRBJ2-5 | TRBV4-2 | CASSQSGGQETQYF
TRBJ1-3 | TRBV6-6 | CASGQGISGNTIYF
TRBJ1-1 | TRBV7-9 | CASSLRTGGTEAFF
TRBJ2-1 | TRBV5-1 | CASSPLGADNEQFF
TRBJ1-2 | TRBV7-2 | CASSLALPGAGYTF
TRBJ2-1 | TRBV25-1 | CASIVSGGNEQFF
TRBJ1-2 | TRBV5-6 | CASSLPRGGYGYTF
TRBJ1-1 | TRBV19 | CASSIGGAENTEAFF
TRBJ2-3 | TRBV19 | CASSGRGPSTDTQYF
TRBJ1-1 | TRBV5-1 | CASSSSGSINTEAFF
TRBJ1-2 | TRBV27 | CASSPRTGTTNYGYTF
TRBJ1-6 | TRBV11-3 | CASSLTGNNSPLHF
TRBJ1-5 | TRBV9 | CASSATGGGNQPQHF
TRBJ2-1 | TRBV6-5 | CASSYPSGSYNEQFF
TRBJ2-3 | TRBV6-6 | CASSYSKGQGADTQYF
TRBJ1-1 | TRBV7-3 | CASSLMEDTEAFF